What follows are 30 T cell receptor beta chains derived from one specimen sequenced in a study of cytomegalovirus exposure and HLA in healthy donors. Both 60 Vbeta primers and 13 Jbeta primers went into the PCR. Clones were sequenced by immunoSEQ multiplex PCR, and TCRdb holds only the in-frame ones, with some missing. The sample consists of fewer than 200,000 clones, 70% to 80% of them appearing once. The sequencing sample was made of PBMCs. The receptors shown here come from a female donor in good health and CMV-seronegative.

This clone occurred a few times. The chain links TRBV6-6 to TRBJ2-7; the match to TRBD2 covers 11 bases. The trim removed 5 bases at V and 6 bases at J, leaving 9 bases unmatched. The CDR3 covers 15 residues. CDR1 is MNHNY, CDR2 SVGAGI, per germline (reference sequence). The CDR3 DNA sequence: TGTGCCAGCAGTCGTCCTAGCGGGGGGTACCTCGAGCAGTACTTC. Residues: CASSRPSGGYLEQYF.

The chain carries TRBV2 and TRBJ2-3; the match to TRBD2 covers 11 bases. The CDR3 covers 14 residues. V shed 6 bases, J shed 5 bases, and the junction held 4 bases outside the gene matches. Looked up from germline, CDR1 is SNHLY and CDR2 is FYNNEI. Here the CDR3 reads CASRTSGGLDTQYF. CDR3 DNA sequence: TGTGCCAGCAGAACTAGCGGGGGTTTAGATACGCAGTATTTT.

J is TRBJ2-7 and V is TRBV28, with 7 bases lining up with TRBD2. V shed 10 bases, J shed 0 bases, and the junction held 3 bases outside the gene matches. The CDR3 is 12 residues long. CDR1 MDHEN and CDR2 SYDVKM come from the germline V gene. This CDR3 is CATTSVSYEQYF. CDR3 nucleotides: TGTGCCACCACTAGCGTCTCCTACGAGCAGTACTTC.

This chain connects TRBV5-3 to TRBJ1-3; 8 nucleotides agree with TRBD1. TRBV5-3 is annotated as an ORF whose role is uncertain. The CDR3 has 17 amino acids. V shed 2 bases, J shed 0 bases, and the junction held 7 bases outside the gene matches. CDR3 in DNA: TGTGCCAGAAGCTTTTACACAGGGGGGGCCTCTGGAAACACCATATATTTT. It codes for CARSFYTGGASGNTIYF.

CDR3 region: CASTSWRGGTGELFF. The CDR3 DNA sequence: TGTGCCAGCACCTCCTGGAGGGGGGGCACCGGGGAGCTGTTTTTT. The chain recombines TRBV6-6 with TRBJ2-2; perhaps TRBD2 as D (7 bases). The CDR3 runs to 15 residues. Germline V CDR1 and CDR2: MNHNY, SVGAGI (reference sequence). The ends were cut back, 7 bases at V and 4 bases at J, with 16 bases in the middle.

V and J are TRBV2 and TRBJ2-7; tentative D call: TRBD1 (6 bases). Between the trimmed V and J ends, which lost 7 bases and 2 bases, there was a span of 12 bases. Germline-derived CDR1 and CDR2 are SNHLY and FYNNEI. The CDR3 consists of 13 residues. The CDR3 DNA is TGTGCCAGCAAGGGACAAACGACCTACGAGCAGTACTTC. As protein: CASKGQTTYEQYF.

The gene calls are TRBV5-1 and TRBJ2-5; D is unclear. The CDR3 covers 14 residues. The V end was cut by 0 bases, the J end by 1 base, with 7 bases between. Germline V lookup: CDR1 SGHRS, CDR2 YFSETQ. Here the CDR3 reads CASSLATLQETQYF. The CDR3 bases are TGCGCCAGCAGCTTGGCTACCCTCCAAGAGACCCAGTACTTC.

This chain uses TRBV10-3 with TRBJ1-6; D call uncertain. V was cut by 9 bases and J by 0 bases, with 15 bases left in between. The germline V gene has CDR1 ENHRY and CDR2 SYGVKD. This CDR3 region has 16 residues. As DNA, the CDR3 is TGTGCCATAGGGAGGGAAGGGAGCTCCTATAATTCACCCCTCCACTTT. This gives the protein CAIGREGSSYNSPLHF.

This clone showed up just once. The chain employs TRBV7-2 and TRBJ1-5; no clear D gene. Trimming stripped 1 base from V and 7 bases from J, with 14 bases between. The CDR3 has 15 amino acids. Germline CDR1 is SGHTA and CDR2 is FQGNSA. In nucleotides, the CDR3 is TGTGCCAGCAGCTTAGTGGGCCAGGTGAACCAGCCCCAGCATTTT. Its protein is CASSLVGQVNQPQHF.

CDR3 sequence reads: CASSVGADGYTF. The CDR3 DNA follows: TGTGCCAGCAGCGTAGGGGCAGATGGCTACACCTTC. The rearrangement links TRBV9 to TRBJ1-2; D gene ambiguous. Germline V lookup: CDR1 SGDLS, CDR2 YYNGEE. Trimming cost V 0 bases and J 6 bases, with 6 bases left between them. The CDR3 contains 12 residues.

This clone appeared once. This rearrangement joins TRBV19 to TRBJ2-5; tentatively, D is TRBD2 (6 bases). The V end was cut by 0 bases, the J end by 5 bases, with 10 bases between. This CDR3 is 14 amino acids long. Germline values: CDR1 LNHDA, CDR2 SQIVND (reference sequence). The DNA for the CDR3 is TGTGCCAGTAGTATAGACTTAGCGGCTGAGACCCAGTACTTC. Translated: CASSIDLAAETQYF.

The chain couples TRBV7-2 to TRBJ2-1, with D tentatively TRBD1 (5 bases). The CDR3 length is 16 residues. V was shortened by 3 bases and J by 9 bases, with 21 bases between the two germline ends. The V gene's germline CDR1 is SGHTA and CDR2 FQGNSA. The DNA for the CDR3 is TGTGCCAGCAGCTTTTCGAAGACTGGTGGGGCCGGTGAGCAGTTCTTC. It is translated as CASSFSKTGGAGEQFF.

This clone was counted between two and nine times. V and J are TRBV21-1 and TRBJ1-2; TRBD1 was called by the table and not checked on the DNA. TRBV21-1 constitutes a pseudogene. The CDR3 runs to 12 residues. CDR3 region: CASSSGTGGLTF. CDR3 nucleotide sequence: TGTGCCAGCAGCTCCGGGACAGGGGGCCTCACCTTC.

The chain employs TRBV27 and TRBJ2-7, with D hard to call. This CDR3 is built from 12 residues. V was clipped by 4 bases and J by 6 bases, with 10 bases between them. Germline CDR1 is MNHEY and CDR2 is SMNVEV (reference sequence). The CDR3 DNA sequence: TGTGCCAGCAGTTCCTCTCACGGCGAGCAGTACTTC. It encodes CASSSSHGEQYF.

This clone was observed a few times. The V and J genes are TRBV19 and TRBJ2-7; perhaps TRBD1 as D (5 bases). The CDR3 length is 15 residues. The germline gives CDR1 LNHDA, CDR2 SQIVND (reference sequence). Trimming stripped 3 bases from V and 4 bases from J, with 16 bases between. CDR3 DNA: TGTGCCAGTAGTATCGGTATCCAGGGCGTTTACGAGCAGTACTTC. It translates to CASSIGIQGVYEQYF.

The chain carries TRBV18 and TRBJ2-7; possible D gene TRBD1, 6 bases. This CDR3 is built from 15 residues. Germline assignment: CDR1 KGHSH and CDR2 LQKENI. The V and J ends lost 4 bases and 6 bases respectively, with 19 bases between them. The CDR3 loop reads CASSQAGTRIGEQYF. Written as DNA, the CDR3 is TGTGCCAGCTCACAAGCCGGGACACGCATCGGCGAGCAGTACTTC.

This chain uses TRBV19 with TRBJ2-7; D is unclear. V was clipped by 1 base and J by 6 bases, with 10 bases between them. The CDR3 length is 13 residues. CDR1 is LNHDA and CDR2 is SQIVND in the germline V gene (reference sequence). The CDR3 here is CASSIVRTSEQYF. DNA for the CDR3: TGTGCCAGTAGTATAGTACGTACATCCGAGCAGTACTTC.

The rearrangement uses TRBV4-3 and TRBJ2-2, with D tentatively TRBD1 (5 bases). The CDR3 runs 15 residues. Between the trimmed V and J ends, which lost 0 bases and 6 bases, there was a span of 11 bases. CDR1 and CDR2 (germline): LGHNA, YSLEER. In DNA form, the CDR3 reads TGCGCCAGCAGCCAAGATCCCAGGGCCGCCGGGGAGCTGTTTTTT. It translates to CASSQDPRAAGELFF.

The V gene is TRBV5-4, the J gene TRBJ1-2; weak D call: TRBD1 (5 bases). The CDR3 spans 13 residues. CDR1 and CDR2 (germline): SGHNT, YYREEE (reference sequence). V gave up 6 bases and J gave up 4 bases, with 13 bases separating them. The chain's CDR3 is CASNSRQSYGYTF. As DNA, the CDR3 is TGTGCCAGCAACTCTAGACAGTCCTATGGCTACACCTTC.

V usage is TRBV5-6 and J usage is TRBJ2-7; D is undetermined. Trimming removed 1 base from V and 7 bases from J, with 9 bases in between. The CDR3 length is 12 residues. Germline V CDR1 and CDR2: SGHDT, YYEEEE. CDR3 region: CASSLSSNEQYF. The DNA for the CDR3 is TGTGCCAGCAGCTTGTCGAGTAATGAGCAGTACTTC. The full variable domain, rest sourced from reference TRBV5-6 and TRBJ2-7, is DAGVTQSPTHLIKTRGQQVTLRCSPKSGHDTVSWYQQALGQGPQFIFQYYEEEERQRGNFPDRFSGHQFPNYSSELNVNALLLGDSALYLCASSLSSNEQYFGPGTRLTVT.

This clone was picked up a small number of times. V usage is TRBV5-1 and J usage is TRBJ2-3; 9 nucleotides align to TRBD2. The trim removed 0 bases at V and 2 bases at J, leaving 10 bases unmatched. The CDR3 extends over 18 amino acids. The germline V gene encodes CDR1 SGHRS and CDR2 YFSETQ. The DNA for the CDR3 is TGCGCCAGCAGCTTGGTCCTTGCAGCGGGGGGTTACACAGATACGCAGTATTTT. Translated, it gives CASSLVLAAGGYTDTQYF.

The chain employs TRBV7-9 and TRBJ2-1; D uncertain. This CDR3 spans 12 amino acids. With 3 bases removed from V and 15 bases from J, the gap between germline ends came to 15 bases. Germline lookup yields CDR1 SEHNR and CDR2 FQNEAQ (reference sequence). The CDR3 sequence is CASSFQDGQVFF. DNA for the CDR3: TGTGCCAGCAGCTTTCAGGATGGCCAGGTGTTCTTC.

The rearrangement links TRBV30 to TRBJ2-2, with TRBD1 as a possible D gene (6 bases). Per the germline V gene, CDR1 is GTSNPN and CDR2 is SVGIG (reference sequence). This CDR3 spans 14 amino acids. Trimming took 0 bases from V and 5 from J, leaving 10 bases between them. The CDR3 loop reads CAWSVQGWTGELFF. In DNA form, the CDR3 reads TGTGCCTGGAGTGTCCAGGGGTGGACCGGGGAGCTGTTTTTT.

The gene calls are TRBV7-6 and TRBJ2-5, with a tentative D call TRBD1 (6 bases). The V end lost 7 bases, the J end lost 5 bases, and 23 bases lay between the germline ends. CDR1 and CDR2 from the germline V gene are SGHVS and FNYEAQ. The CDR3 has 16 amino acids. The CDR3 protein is CASTQGEAATGETQYF. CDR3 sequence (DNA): TGTGCCAGCACTCAAGGAGAAGCGGCCACAGGGGAGACCCAGTACTTC. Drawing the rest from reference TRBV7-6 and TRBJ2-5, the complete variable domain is GAGVSQSPRYKVTKRGQDVALRCDPISGHVSLYWYRQALGQGPEFLTYFNYEAQQDKSGLPNDRFSAERPEGSISTLTIQRTEQRDSAMYRCASTQGEAATGETQYFGPGTRLLVL.

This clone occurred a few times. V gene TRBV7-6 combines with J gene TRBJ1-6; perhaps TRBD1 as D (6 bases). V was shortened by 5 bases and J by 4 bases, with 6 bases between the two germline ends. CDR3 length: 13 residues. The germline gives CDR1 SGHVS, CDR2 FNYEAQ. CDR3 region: CASSRGYNSPLHF. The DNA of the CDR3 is TGTGCCAGCAGCAGGGGGTATAATTCACCCCTCCACTTT.

This CDR3 is CASSRGQDSTGELFF. Here the CDR3 DNA reads TGCGCCAGCAGCCGAGGACAGGACAGCACCGGGGAGCTGTTTTTT. The chain recombines TRBV4-3 with TRBJ2-2; TRBD1 matches 7 bases. Unmatched junction bases numbered 6, after V lost 4 bases and J lost 4 bases. The germline V gene encodes CDR1 LGHNA and CDR2 YSLEER. The CDR3 spans 15 residues.

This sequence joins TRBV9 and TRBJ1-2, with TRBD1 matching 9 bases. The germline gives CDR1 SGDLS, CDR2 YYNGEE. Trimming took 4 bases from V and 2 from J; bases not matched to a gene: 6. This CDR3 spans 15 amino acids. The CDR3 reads CASSSRQGGNYGYTF. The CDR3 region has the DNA TGTGCCAGCAGCAGCCGACAGGGGGGGAACTATGGCTACACCTTC.

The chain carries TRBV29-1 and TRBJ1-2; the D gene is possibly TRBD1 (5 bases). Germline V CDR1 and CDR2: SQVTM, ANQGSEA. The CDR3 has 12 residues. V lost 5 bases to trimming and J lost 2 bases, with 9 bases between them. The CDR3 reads CSVRQGNYGYTF. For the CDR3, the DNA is TGCAGCGTTAGGCAGGGAAACTATGGCTACACCTTC.

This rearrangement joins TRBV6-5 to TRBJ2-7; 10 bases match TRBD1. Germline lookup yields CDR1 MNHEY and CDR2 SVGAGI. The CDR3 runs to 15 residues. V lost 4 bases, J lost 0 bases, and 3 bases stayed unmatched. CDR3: CASSSRTGGSYEQYF. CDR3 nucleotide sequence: TGTGCCAGCAGTTCGCGGACAGGGGGCTCCTACGAGCAGTACTTC.

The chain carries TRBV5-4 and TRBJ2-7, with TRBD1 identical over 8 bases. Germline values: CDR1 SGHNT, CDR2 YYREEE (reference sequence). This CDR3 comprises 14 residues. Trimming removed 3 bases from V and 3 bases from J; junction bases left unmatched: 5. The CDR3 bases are TGTGCCAGCAGCTCCGGGACAGGCTTCTACGAGCAGTACTTC. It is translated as CASSSGTGFYEQYF.